Listed here are 3 T cell receptor beta chains from one sample, sequenced in a study of blood T cell repertoires in COVID-19. Sequencing used immunoSEQ multiplex PCR; TCRdb keeps in-frame clones, though not all of them. The sample records 40,000 to 50,000 clones, over 80% being singletons. The sample consisted of peripheral blood. These receptors all come from a man in his fifties or sixties with active COVID-19.

This sequence joins TRBV7-9 and TRBJ1-3, with TRBD1 as a possible D gene (5 bases). Deletions cut 3 bases from V and 3 bases from J, with 12 bases between. The CDR3 loop spans 15 amino acids. CDR1 is SEHNR, CDR2 FQNEAQ, per germline (reference sequence). The CDR3 DNA follows: TGTGCCAGCAGCTTCGACGGGGGAAATGGAAACACCATATATTTT. It translates to CASSFDGGNGNTIYF.

The rearrangement uses TRBV7-2 and TRBJ1-5; 7 bases line up with TRBD1. This CDR3 is built from 14 residues. Germline values: CDR1 SGHTA, CDR2 FQGNSA. The V and J ends lost 2 bases and 7 bases, in that order; junction bases with no gene match: 5. CDR3 amino acids: CASSLLRGQQPQHF. CDR3 bases: TGTGCCAGCAGCTTATTAAGGGGGCAACAGCCCCAGCATTTT.

This rearrangement joins TRBV5-1 to TRBJ2-7; 8 bases agree with TRBD1. The junction had 6 bases not matched to a gene; V was cut back by 1 base and J by 9 bases. The CDR3 is 13 residues long. Germline V gene lookup returns CDR1 SGHRS and CDR2 YFSETQ. The CDR3 bases are TGCGCCAGCAGCTTGCCGGACAGGGCTGGGCAGTACTTC. This translates into CASSLPDRAGQYF.